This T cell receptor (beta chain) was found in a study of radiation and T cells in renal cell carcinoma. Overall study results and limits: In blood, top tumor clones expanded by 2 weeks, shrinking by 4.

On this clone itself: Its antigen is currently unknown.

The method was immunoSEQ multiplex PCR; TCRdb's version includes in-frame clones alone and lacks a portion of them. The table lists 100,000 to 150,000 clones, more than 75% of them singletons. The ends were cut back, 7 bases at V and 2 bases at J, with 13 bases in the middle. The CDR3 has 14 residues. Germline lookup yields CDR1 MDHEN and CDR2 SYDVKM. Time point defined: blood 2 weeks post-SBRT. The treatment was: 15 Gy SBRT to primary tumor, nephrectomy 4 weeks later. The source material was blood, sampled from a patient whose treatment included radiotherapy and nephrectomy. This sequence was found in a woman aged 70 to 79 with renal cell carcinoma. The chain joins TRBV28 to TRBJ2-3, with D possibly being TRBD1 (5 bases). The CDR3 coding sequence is TGTGCCAGCACGGGCAGGGTGGACACAGATACGCAGTATTTT. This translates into CASTGRVDTDTQYF. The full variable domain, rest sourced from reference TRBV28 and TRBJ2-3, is DVKVTQSSRYLVKRTGEKVFLECVQDMDHENMFWYRQDPGLGLRLIYFSYDVKMKEKGDIPEGYSVSREKKERFSLILESASTNQTSMYLCASTGRVDTDTQYFGPGTRLTVL.